Here is one TCR beta chain with its context. These data belong to a study of cytomegalovirus exposure and HLA in healthy donors. The length of the CDR3 is 15 residues. CDR1 SGHNT and CDR2 YENEEA come from the germline V gene. V was cut by 2 bases and J by 7 bases, with 17 bases left in between. PCR primers comprised 60 Vbeta and 13 Jbeta primers. Libraries were prepared by immunoSEQ multiplex PCR; TCRdb keeps only in-frame clonotypes and omits some of them. The table includes 90,000 to 140,000 clones, over 70% detected once. V gene TRBV11-3 combines with J gene TRBJ1-2; tentative D call: TRBD1 (5 bases). The clonotype comes from a middle-aged man in good health and CMV-seronegative. Sequenced sample: PBMCs. The CDR3 nucleotides read TGTGCCAGCAGCTTATTTAAGGTGGGGGAGGCTGGCTACACCTTC. This sequence encodes CASSLFKVGEAGYTF.